This TCR beta chain was found in a study of blood T cell repertoires in COVID-19. Across the whole study: T cells, B-cell-depleted T cells, or PBMCs provided the cDNA or gDNA that served as material.

V shed 5 bases and J shed 9 bases, with 20 bases lying between them. The germline V gene has CDR1 SGHTA and CDR2 FQGNSA. CDR3 length equals 15 residues. Only in-frame clones appear in the TCRdb table, and some are missing; sequencing was by immunoSEQ multiplex PCR. Of around 500,000 clones listed, roughly 85% are singletons. The chain recombines TRBV7-2 with TRBJ2-1, with D tentatively TRBD2 (7 bases). Material: peripheral blood. The sequence derives from a human donor in a cohort sampled during active COVID-19. In nucleotides, the CDR3 is TGTGCCAGCAGCCCAGAGGGGCAGAGGGGGGGTGAGCAGTTCTTC. Translation gives CASSPEGQRGGEQFF.